The 31 T cell receptor beta chains below all came from one sample that was sequenced in a study of cytomegalovirus exposure and HLA in healthy donors. TCRdb keeps only in-frame clones here, not all; method: immunoSEQ multiplex PCR. Of approximately 260,000 clones in the sample, about 86% were seen once. Sequenced: PBMCs. The receptor source for this set is a woman aged 18-35 years in good health and CMV-seronegative.

The V and J genes are TRBV9 and TRBJ2-2; 7 nucleotides match TRBD1. This CDR3 spans 13 amino acids. Germline loops: CDR1 SGDLS, CDR2 YYNGEE. The V and J ends lost 5 bases and 4 bases, in that order; junction bases with no gene match: 2. The CDR3 loop is CASRTGTTGELFF. CDR3 DNA: TGTGCCAGCAGGACAGGGACCACCGGGGAGCTGTTTTTT.

Concerning this clone itself: Its ends do not fully match the called genes, so a read error is possible. The rearrangement uses TRBV29-1 and TRBJ1-1, with D maybe TRBD1 (5 bases). The CDR3 totals 13 residues. Germline V gene lookup returns CDR1 SQVTM and CDR2 ANQGSEA. As DNA, the CDR3 is TGCAACGTTGAAGGACAAGAGAACACTGAAGCTTTCTTT. Its translation is CNVEGQENTEAFF. The full variable domain, completed using reference TRBV29-1 and TRBJ1-1, is SAVISQKPSRDICQRGTSLTIQCQVDSQVTMMFWYRQQPGQSLTLIATANQGSEATYESGFVIDKFPISRPNLTFSTLTVSNMSPEDSSIYLCNVEGQENTEAFFGQGTRLTVV.

The rearrangement links TRBV5-1 to TRBJ2-7, with 7 bases that match TRBD2. Germline V CDR1 and CDR2: SGHRS, YFSETQ. The V and J ends lost 4 bases and 2 bases, in that order; junction bases with no gene match: 6. The CDR3 totals 14 residues. CDR3 in DNA: TGCGCCAGCAGCCCCATCGGGGGGACCTACGAGCAGTACTTC. Amino acid sequence: CASSPIGGTYEQYF.

This clone was recorded a few times. This sequence joins TRBV27 and TRBJ2-4; TRBD1 is a possible D gene (6 bases). Germline values: CDR1 MNHEY, CDR2 SMNVEV (reference sequence). The length of the CDR3 is 14 residues. V lost 5 bases and J 7 bases, leaving 15 bases between the germline ends. Here the CDR3 reads CASSRGQNPNIQYF. The CDR3 DNA is TGTGCCAGCAGTCGTGGACAGAACCCCAACATTCAGTACTTC.

This sequence joins TRBV4-1 and TRBJ1-2; maybe TRBD1 (6 bases). CDR3 size: 19 residues. V shed 4 bases and J shed 0 bases, with 24 bases lying between them. Germline V lookup: CDR1 MGHRA, CDR2 YSYEKL. The CDR3 reads CASSLLSGGARLTNYGYTF. In nucleotides, the CDR3 is TGCGCCAGCAGCCTTTTGTCGGGGGGCGCGAGATTAACTAACTATGGCTACACCTTC.

This clone was observed many times. The J gene is TRBJ1-2, the V gene TRBV9, with 7 bases identical to TRBD1. CDR3 length: 12 residues. Unmatched junction bases numbered 3, after V lost 4 bases and J lost 6 bases. Germline V gives CDR1 SGDLS, CDR2 YYNGEE. The CDR3 region has the DNA TGTGCCAGCAGCTCCAGGGGGAATGGCTACACCTTC. Translation gives CASSSRGNGYTF.

The chain combines TRBV27 with TRBJ2-3; D may be TRBD2 (6 bases). CDR3 length: 16 amino acids. Germline loops: CDR1 MNHEY, CDR2 SMNVEV (reference sequence). Trimming removed 3 bases from V and 2 bases from J, with 15 bases in between. The CDR3 region has the DNA TGTGCCAGCAGTTTCCGCAGCCCGGGACTCACAGATACGCAGTATTTT. This sequence encodes CASSFRSPGLTDTQYF.

The chain employs TRBV10-1 and TRBJ2-1; TRBD1 matches 9 bases. Germline V lookup: CDR1 WNHNN, CDR2 SYGVQD (reference sequence). The CDR3 has 15 amino acids. The J segment lost 3 bases and the V segment lost 2 bases, leaving 2 bases of the junction unmatched. The CDR3 DNA follows: TGCGCCAGCAGTGAGACAGGGGGCTTCTACAATGAGCAGTTCTTC. As protein: CASSETGGFYNEQFF.

The chain recombines TRBV11-1 with TRBJ2-7, with TRBD2 matching 8 bases. V was clipped by 5 bases and J by 4 bases; unmatched bases: 10. CDR3 length equals 15 residues. Per germline, CDR1 SGHAT and CDR2 FQDESV (reference sequence). This CDR3 reads CASSPTSAPNYEQYF. CDR3 in DNA: TGTGCCAGCAGCCCGACTAGCGCACCTAATTACGAGCAGTACTTC.

This sequence joins TRBV6-1 and TRBJ1-2; a weak D match, TRBD1 (6 bases). The V end lost 6 bases, the J end lost 5 bases, and 16 bases lay between the germline ends. CDR3 length: 14 residues. The germline gives CDR1 MNHNS, CDR2 SASEGT. The CDR3 DNA sequence: TGTGCCAGCAGCACAGCCCCAGGGGTATATGGCTACACCTTC. This translates into CASSTAPGVYGYTF.

The chain employs TRBV19 and TRBJ1-4; tentatively, D is TRBD1 (5 bases). This CDR3 has 12 residues. V was cut by 2 bases and J by 8 bases, with 6 bases left in between. Germline values: CDR1 LNHDA, CDR2 SQIVND (reference sequence). CDR3 DNA sequence: TGTGCCAGTAGTATACAGGGAGAAAAACTGTTTTTT. It yields the protein CASSIQGEKLFF. Drawing the rest from reference TRBV19 and TRBJ1-4, the complete variable domain is DGGITQSPKYLFRKEGQNVTLSCEQNLNHDAMYWYRQDPGQGLRLIYYSQIVNDFQKGDIAEGYSVSREKKESFPLTVTSAQKNPTAFYLCASSIQGEKLFFGSGTQLSVL.

Here the CDR3 reads CASSYSNHRGTQYF. The CDR3 DNA reads as TGTGCCAGCAGTTACAGCAATCATCGGGGGACCCAGTACTTC. The V call is TRBV6-5, the J call TRBJ2-5; possibly TRBD2 for D (5 bases). The CDR3 runs to 14 residues. Trimming pared 2 bases from V and 7 bases from J, leaving 14 bases between. CDR1 MNHEY and CDR2 SVGAGI come from the germline V gene.

The chain employs TRBV5-1 and TRBJ1-5; possible D gene TRBD1, 5 bases. This CDR3 is 15 amino acids long. CDR1 SGHRS and CDR2 YFSETQ come from the germline V gene. V lost 0 bases to trimming and J lost 6 bases, with 13 bases between them. The CDR3 region is CASSLVSGSGQPQHF. The CDR3 nucleotides are TGCGCCAGCAGCTTGGTATCAGGGTCGGGTCAGCCCCAGCATTTT.

The chain links TRBV7-6 to TRBJ2-7, with D possibly being TRBD1 (6 bases). CDR1 is SGHVS, CDR2 FNYEAQ, per germline. The CDR3 covers 13 residues. The germline V and J ends were trimmed by 1 base and 3 bases, with 7 bases remaining between them. This CDR3 reads CASSLGGGYEQYF. The CDR3 DNA is TGTGCCAGCAGCTTAGGAGGGGGCTACGAGCAGTACTTC.

V gene TRBV25-1 combines with J gene TRBJ1-2; TRBD1 might be the D (5 bases). The CDR3 loop spans 13 amino acids. The V gene's germline CDR1 is MGHDK and CDR2 SYGVNS. V lost 4 bases, J lost 4 bases, and 10 bases lay in between. The CDR3 coding sequence is TGTGCCAGCAGTGTCCCAGGGATCTATGGCTACACCTTC. It yields the protein CASSVPGIYGYTF.

This sequence joins TRBV5-1 and TRBJ2-7, with 7 bases aligning to TRBD1. V was pared by 0 bases and J by 5 bases, with 5 bases of the junction left unmatched. Germline CDR1 and CDR2: SGHRS and YFSETQ. The CDR3 covers 14 residues. In nucleotides, the CDR3 is TGCGCCAGCAGCTTGGATCTCAGGGGGAACGAGCAGTACTTC. Residues: CASSLDLRGNEQYF.

The V and J genes are TRBV19 and TRBJ1-5; 7 bases are shared with TRBD1. This CDR3 contains 16 residues. Germline V gives CDR1 LNHDA, CDR2 SQIVND (reference sequence). V lost 4 bases to trimming and J lost 0 bases; unmatched junction nucleotides: 6. CDR3 amino acids: CASSTNRGYSNQPQHF. CDR3 bases: TGTGCCAGTAGTACCAACAGGGGTTATAGCAATCAGCCCCAGCATTTT. The full variable domain, with the rest looked up from reference TRBV19 and TRBJ1-5, is DGGITQSPKYLFRKEGQNVTLSCEQNLNHDAMYWYRQDPGQGLRLIYYSQIVNDFQKGDIAEGYSVSREKKESFPLTVTSAQKNPTAFYLCASSTNRGYSNQPQHFGDGTRLSIL.

The chain recombines TRBV7-9 with TRBJ2-2, with 9 bases identical to TRBD1. In germline, CDR1 is SEHNR, CDR2 FQNEAQ (reference sequence). This CDR3 region has 16 residues. V gave up 6 bases and J gave up 5 bases; unmatched junction bases: 10. As DNA, the CDR3 is TGTGCCAGCAGTTCCCGGGACAGGGAGTTAACCGGGGAGCTGTTTTTT. Protein product: CASSSRDRELTGELFF.

This chain links TRBV5-4 with TRBJ2-7; 7 nucleotides line up with TRBD2. The CDR3 sequence is 15 residues long. Germline V gene lookup returns CDR1 SGHNT and CDR2 YYREEE (reference sequence). After removal of 0 bases from V and 6 bases from J, the junction contained 9 bases not matched to a gene. CDR3 protein: CASSLGGSYSREQYF. Written as DNA, the CDR3 is TGTGCCAGCAGCTTGGGCGGGAGCTACTCTCGCGAGCAGTACTTC.

This chain uses TRBV6-1 with TRBJ1-2, with 7 bases aligning to TRBD1. Germline V lookup: CDR1 MNHNS, CDR2 SASEGT. The CDR3 contains 17 residues. Trimming cost V 3 bases and J 2 bases; bases outside gene matches: 12. CDR3 region: CASSDLAGQELNYGYTF. The CDR3 nucleotides are TGTGCCAGCAGTGATCTGGCAGGACAGGAATTAAACTATGGCTACACCTTC.

A few counts support this clone. Other DNA sequences in this sample translate to the same CDR3. The chain joins TRBV27 to TRBJ1-2; no reliable D call. CDR1 and CDR2 from the germline V gene are MNHEY and SMNVEV (reference sequence). The CDR3 runs 13 residues. Between the trimmed V and J ends, which lost 3 bases and 2 bases, there was a span of 7 bases. The CDR3 DNA reads TGTGCCAGCAGTTTGACACCCAACTATGGCTACACCTTC. As protein: CASSLTPNYGYTF.

There are a few counts of this clone. J is TRBJ1-6 and V is TRBV19; unclear D gene. Germline V gives CDR1 LNHDA, CDR2 SQIVND (reference sequence). V was trimmed by 7 bases and J by 7 bases, leaving 14 bases between them. This CDR3 is 14 amino acids long. CDR3 coding DNA: TGTGCCAGTACGAATGGGTTCGGGAATTCACCCCTCCACTTT. This translates into CASTNGFGNSPLHF.

The J gene is TRBJ2-7, the V gene TRBV2; 15 bases align to TRBD2. Per germline, CDR1 SNHLY and CDR2 FYNNEI. V shed 6 bases and J 4 bases; nucleotides not matched to a gene: 4. The CDR3 contains 15 residues. In nucleotides, the CDR3 is TGTGCCAGCAGGCCGGGACTAGCGGGGGGTTACGAGCAGTACTTC. As protein: CASRPGLAGGYEQYF.

This clone was detected only once. V is TRBV29-1 and J is TRBJ2-1; 8 nucleotides agree with TRBD2. CDR1 and CDR2 from the germline V gene are SQVTM and ANQGSEA. CDR3 size: 14 residues. V dropped 6 bases and J dropped 5; count of bases not matched to a gene: 9. The CDR3 sequence: CSVLPRGVNNEQFF. The CDR3 DNA sequence: TGCAGCGTGCTCCCGCGGGGGGTAAACAATGAGCAGTTCTTC.

The V call is TRBV29-1, the J call TRBJ2-1; a possible D gene is TRBD1 (5 bases). The CDR3 spans 18 residues. V lost 3 bases, J lost 0 bases, and 21 bases lay in between. CDR1 and CDR2 from the germline V gene are SQVTM and ANQGSEA. CDR3 bases: TGCAGCGTTGAGCGAGATTGGGGCCTTCGGAGCTCCTACAATGAGCAGTTCTTC. Protein: CSVERDWGLRSSYNEQFF.

This chain joins TRBV5-1 and TRBJ2-1, with D perhaps TRBD2 (5 bases). The CDR3 is made up of 15 amino acids. The V end was cut by 0 bases, the J end by 9 bases, with 16 bases between. CDR1 is SGHRS and CDR2 is YFSETQ in the germline V gene. The chain's CDR3 is CASSLVSATIGEQFF. CDR3 DNA: TGCGCCAGCAGCTTGGTTAGCGCCACAATCGGTGAGCAGTTCTTC.

The chain has TRBV6-5 and TRBJ2-7; 10 bases agree with TRBD2. Germline CDR1 reads MNHEY; CDR2 reads SVGAGI. With V trimmed by 0 bases and J by 4 bases, 3 bases remained unmatched. The CDR3 spans 15 residues. The CDR3 DNA reads as TGTGCCAGCAGTTACTCGTCTAGCGGGGGATACGAGCAGTACTTC. Translation: CASSYSSSGGYEQYF.

This chain joins TRBV9 and TRBJ1-3; 9 bases match TRBD1. This CDR3 is 16 amino acids long. V was pared by 6 bases and J by 9 bases, with 16 bases of the junction left unmatched. Per the germline V gene, CDR1 is SGDLS and CDR2 is YYNGEE. Written as DNA, the CDR3 is TGTGCCAGCACCCCCCACGCCGGGACAGGGTCTCGCACCATATATTTT. Protein sequence: CASTPHAGTGSRTIYF.

This chain links TRBV27 with TRBJ2-1; 7 bases line up with TRBD2. Germline V lookup: CDR1 MNHEY, CDR2 SMNVEV (reference sequence). V lost 0 bases to trimming and J lost 8 bases; unmatched junction nucleotides: 4. The CDR3 runs to 14 residues. The CDR3 region has the DNA TGTGCCAGCAGTTTATCGTTAACTAGCGATGAGCAGTTCTTC. Protein sequence: CASSLSLTSDEQFF.

This clone was seen a handful of times. The chain carries TRBV4-3 and TRBJ1-6, with no clear D. The ends were cut back, 0 bases at V and 0 bases at J, with 12 bases in the middle. The CDR3 spans 18 residues. The V gene's germline CDR1 is LGHNA and CDR2 YSLEER. This CDR3 is CASSQDWPGSSYNSPLHF. The CDR3 DNA reads TGCGCCAGCAGCCAAGATTGGCCGGGAAGCTCCTATAATTCACCCCTCCACTTT.

This clone has a single count. The rearrangement links TRBV5-6 to TRBJ2-7; 9 bases fit TRBD1. With 4 bases clipped from V and 3 bases from J, the junction kept 5 bases outside the gene matches. Germline V gives CDR1 SGHDT, CDR2 YYEEEE. The length of the CDR3 is 14 residues. The CDR3 protein is CASSQTGGLYEQYF. CDR3 DNA: TGTGCCAGCAGCCAGACAGGGGGACTCTACGAGCAGTACTTC.